Sequencing of this T cell receptor (beta chain) was carried out in a study of T cell repertoires in aging, cancer and after chemotherapy. This clonotype is termed large (0.1 to 1%). TCR beta rearrangements were amplified from peripheral blood genomic DNA. The V and J ends lost 3 bases and 6 bases respectively, with 11 bases between them. The CDR3 spans 14 residues. Germline V gives CDR1 MNHEY, CDR2 SVGAGI. Rearranged V-D-J TRB sequences were amplified with a mixed TRB-A/B primer pool. One entry per CDR3 protein, called by TCRdb with MiXCR from the multiplex PCR reads. This table holds about 4,100 distinct CDR3 sequences, roughly a quarter found once.

The specimen sequenced was blood. The source of this sequence is a human donor with a solid tumor. V gene TRBV6-5 combines with J gene TRBJ2-2; possibly TRBD1 for D (6 bases). The CDR3 reads CASSYGGVAGELFF. The CDR3 bases are TGTGCCAGCAGTTATGGGGGCGTCGCCGGGGAGCTGTTTTTT.